Included here is one T cell receptor beta chain sequence, with context. Antigen: not known. This CDR3 is 14 amino acids long. CDR1 is SGHRS, CDR2 YFSETQ, per germline. Trimming cost V 0 bases and J 6 bases, with 13 bases left between them. The sample originates from a study of CD8+ T cells in alopecia areata. Overall study: The drug, tofacitinib, lasted 6 to 18 months, followed by 6 months off drug. Findings of the study overall: Normal skin contains resident alphabeta T cells, and these are also sequenced in scalp samples. Clarity of TCR sharing across patients fell short of that in mice, possibly HLA-related.

Lesional scalp tissue (obtained by punch biopsy) and peripheral blood were collected from alopecia areata patients. The authors extracted RNA and reverse transcribed it into cDNA as the sequencing template. The table came from immunoSEQ multiplex PCR; TCRdb's copy has only in-frame clones and leaves some out. The data hold 180,000 or so clones, with 63% observed a single time. The TCR originated in a human donor with alopecia areata. Sample: CD4+ T cells sorted from blood, taken at week 0. This chain connects TRBV5-1 to TRBJ2-7; D may be TRBD2 (7 bases). In DNA form, the CDR3 reads TGCGCCAGCAGCTTGGCACGGGGGGCTCGCGAGCAGTACTTC. It codes for CASSLARGAREQYF.